The present T cell receptor beta chain was sequenced within a study of T cells after yellow fever vaccination. Points from the study as a whole: A minor fraction of clonotypes spanned both CD4 and CD8 compartments.

CDR1 is SNHLY and CDR2 is FYNNEI in the germline V gene. This CDR3 spans 15 amino acids. Deletions cut 6 bases from V and 4 bases from J, with 16 bases between. MiXCR, applied by TCRdb to the 5' RACE reads, yields one record per CDR3 protein. The sample has 500,000 to 700,000 distinct CDR3 sequences, 15% to 20% seen once. For this clonotype: Its antigen is not identified.

This receptor was identified in a man in his thirties or forties who received the YFV17D yellow fever vaccine. The source was PBMCs, collected 15 days after the yellow fever booster vaccination. This chain links TRBV2 with TRBJ1-5; D gene unclear. CDR3 DNA: TGTGCCAGCAGCCGTCCCACGAGTCCTAATCAGCCCCAGCATTTT. The encoded protein is CASSRPTSPNQPQHF.